This TCR beta chain was found in a study of sequential checkpoint blockade in melanoma. Overall study: After both sequences, patients received maintenance nivolumab.

Treatment denoted: randomized to nivolumab then ipilimumab (arm A) or the reverse (arm B). From thawed PBMCs, live CD3+CD8+ cells negative for CD19 and CD56 were sorted. Trimming took off 6 bases at V and 3 bases at J, with 11 bases between the two ends. This CDR3 has 13 amino acids. Germline V lookup: CDR1 MNHEY, CDR2 SMNVEV (reference sequence). Sequencing was performed with immunoSEQ multiplex PCR; in TCRdb, only in-frame clones are kept and a portion is missing. The table shows more than 25,000 clones, with 60% to 80% occurring only once. The rearrangement uses TRBV27 and TRBJ1-1, with D unclear. Source: CD8+ T cells sorted from blood (inferred from file names), taken from a patient given nivolumab and ipilimumab in sequence. The clonotype originates from a human donor with melanoma. For the CDR3, the DNA is TGTGCCAGCAGCTTCGGACTTCACACTGAAGCTTTCTTT. This encodes CASSFGLHTEAFF.